This T cell receptor beta chain was sequenced in a study of PD-1 blockade in mismatch repair-deficient tumors. On the study more broadly: Patients had approximately 11 mismatch repair-deficient cancer types and were previously treated and progressing.

The table came from immunoSEQ multiplex PCR; TCRdb's copy has only in-frame clones and leaves some out. The data contain 90,000 to 120,000 clones, 82% of them singletons. The CDR3 spans 12 residues. The V gene's germline CDR1 is SQVTM and CDR2 ANQGSEA. V was trimmed by 7 bases and J by 5 bases, leaving 14 bases between them. J is TRBJ1-1 and V is TRBV29-1; unclear D gene. The specimen comprised peripheral blood, sampled about eight months after starting pembrolizumab. The clonotype was recovered from an adult with mismatch repair-deficient cancer. The CDR3 nucleotides are TGCAGCGCTACGGAGAGAGGGACTGAAGCTTTCTTT. Protein product: CSATERGTEAFF.